This TCR beta chain was found in a study of vaccination and CD4 T cells after COVID-19. The sample's treatment: roughly nine-day PBMC culture with coronavirus spike peptide pools or control peptides (ViraFEST assay). First, ViraFEST expanded antigen-specific T cells with peptide pools, and next it sequenced the TCRs. The Oncomine TCR Beta short-read assay was applied to DNA of cultured CD4+ T cells. MiXCR was run by TCRdb on the PCR reads, yielding one entry per CDR3 protein. Of some 19,000 distinct CDR3 sequences listed, about 62% were seen once; the top ten hold 23%. About this clonotype itself: As yet, its antigen is unknown.

CDR1 and CDR2 (germline): DFQATT, SNEGSKA (reference sequence). The CDR3 is made up of 15 amino acids. V was pared by 3 bases and J by 1 base, with 13 bases between. This clonotype originated in a human donor who received a COVID-19 vaccine. The source material was CD4+ T cells from blood, cultured in vitro, sampled before SARS-CoV-2 vaccination. The rearrangement links TRBV20-1 to TRBJ2-4; D perhaps matches TRBD1 (5 bases). The CDR3 sequence: CSARDLRVAKNIQYF. The CDR3 DNA follows: TGCAGTGCTAGGGATCTCAGGGTGGCCAAAAACATTCAGTACTTC.